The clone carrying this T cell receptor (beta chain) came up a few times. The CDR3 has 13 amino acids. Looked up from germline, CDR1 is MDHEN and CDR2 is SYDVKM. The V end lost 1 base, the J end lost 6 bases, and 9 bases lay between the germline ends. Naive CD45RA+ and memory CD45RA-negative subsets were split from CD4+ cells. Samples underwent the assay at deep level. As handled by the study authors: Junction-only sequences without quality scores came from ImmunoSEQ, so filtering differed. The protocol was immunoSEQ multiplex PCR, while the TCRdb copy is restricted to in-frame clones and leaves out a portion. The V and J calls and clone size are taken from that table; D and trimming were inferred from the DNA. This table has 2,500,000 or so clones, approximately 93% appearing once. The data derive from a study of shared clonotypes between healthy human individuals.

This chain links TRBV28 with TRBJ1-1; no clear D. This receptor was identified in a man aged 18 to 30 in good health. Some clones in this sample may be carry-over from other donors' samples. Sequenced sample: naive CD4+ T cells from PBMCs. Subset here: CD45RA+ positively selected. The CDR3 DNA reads TGTGCCAGCAGTTTATTGGGGATTTCTGAAGCTTTCTTT. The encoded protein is CASSLLGISEAFF.